The 23 T cell receptor beta chains below all came from one sample that was sequenced in a study of T cells expressing NK-cell markers. TCRdb re-called the 5' RACE reads, yielding one record per CDR3 amino acid sequence without DNA. The sample shows hundreds of thousands of distinct CDR3 sequences, and around 4% sits with its ten largest clones. The sequenced sample consisted of blood T cells: a sorted CD56 or NKG2C T cell subset, CD4+ or CD8+ T cells, or bulk PBMC T cells (not recorded which). Source of these receptors: a woman between 18 and 70 years old in good health.

The rearrangement links TRBV5-5 to TRBJ2-3. The germline CDR1 and CDR2 sequences are SGHKS and YYEKEE (reference sequence). CDR3 size: 14 residues. The CDR3 protein is CASSWGPSTDTQYF.

The chain is built from TRBV4-1 and TRBJ2-1; TCRdb picks TRBD2, but there is no DNA to check that call. The CDR3 runs to 15 residues. CDR1 and CDR2 from the germline V gene are MGHRA and YSYEKL. CDR3 protein: CASSQSTSGGCRGFF.

The genes are TRBV5-6 and TRBJ2-2; TCRdb names TRBD1, which stays unverified in the absence of DNA. From germline, CDR1 is SGHDT and CDR2 YYEEEE. The length of the CDR3 is 17 residues. CDR3 amino acids: CASSLVGQGSDTGELFF.

The chain couples TRBV19 to TRBJ2-3; TCRdb reports TRBD1, a call that lacks DNA to check it against. The CDR3 is 15 amino acids. Germline CDR1 LNHDA, CDR2 SQIVND (reference sequence). The CDR3 here is CASSSGGLVADTQYF.

V gene TRBV9 combines with J gene TRBJ2-5; lacking DNA, the TRBD1 call made by TCRdb goes unchecked. Germline lookup yields CDR1 SGDLS and CDR2 YYNGEE. The CDR3 totals 16 residues. The chain's CDR3 is CASSVAGGQYQETQYF.

The gene calls are TRBV7-2 and TRBJ2-5; lacking DNA, the TRBD2 call made by TCRdb goes unchecked. This CDR3 comprises 16 residues. Germline CDR1 reads SGHTA; CDR2 reads FQGNSA. The CDR3 is CASSPRLAGGSETQYF.

The J gene is TRBJ1-2, the V gene TRBV5-1; TCRdb designates TRBD1, a call that cannot be tested without DNA. The germline V gene has CDR1 SGHRS and CDR2 YFSETQ. The CDR3 has 12 residues. The CDR3 protein is CASSGRDYGYTF.

The V gene is TRBV7-2, the J gene TRBJ1-3; TCRdb's D gene call, TRBD1, goes unchecked for lack of DNA. The CDR3 is 16 amino acids. The germline V gene encodes CDR1 SGHTA and CDR2 FQGNSA. CDR3: CASSSGTGYSGNTIYF.

J is TRBJ2-7 and V is TRBV28; TCRdb's assignment of TRBD2 cannot be checked, as there is no DNA. This CDR3 is 14 amino acids long. Germline V gene data show CDR1 as MDHEN and CDR2 as SYDVKM. The CDR3 loop reads CASSSGTSAVEQYF.

The gene calls are TRBV4-1 and TRBJ2-1; lacking DNA, the TRBD2 call made by TCRdb goes unchecked. Germline-derived CDR1 and CDR2 are MGHRA and YSYEKL. The CDR3 totals 16 residues. This CDR3 is CASSPNGLAGNYEQFF.

V and J are TRBV7-9 and TRBJ2-1; TCRdb selects TRBD2, and the lack of DNA leaves this call unchecked. This CDR3 comprises 14 residues. Germline V CDR1 and CDR2: SEHNR, FQNEAQ (reference sequence). The CDR3 reads CASSLLGRDNEQFF.

The J gene is TRBJ1-2, the V gene TRBV29-1. This CDR3 spans 12 amino acids. CDR1 is SQVTM, CDR2 ANQGSEA, per germline. The CDR3 reads CSVGSSGYGYTF. Full variable domain (missing parts from reference TRBV29-1 and TRBJ1-2): SAVISQKPSRDICQRGTSLTIQCQVDSQVTMMFWYRQQPGQSLTLIATANQGSEATYESGFVIDKFPISRPNLTFSTLTVSNMSPEDSSIYLCSVGSSGYGYTFGSGTRLTVV.

This rearrangement joins TRBV20-1 to TRBJ1-2. The germline gives CDR1 DFQATT, CDR2 SNEGSKA (reference sequence). The CDR3 is made up of 14 amino acids. CDR3 loop: CSAELPQKPYGYTF.

V gene TRBV7-9 combines with J gene TRBJ1-1; the TRBD1 assignment by TCRdb is unverifiable without DNA. Looked up from germline, CDR1 is SEHNR and CDR2 is FQNEAQ (reference sequence). The CDR3 sequence is 13 residues long. This CDR3 reads CASSFRGSTEAFF.

The chain links TRBV5-1 to TRBJ2-2; TCRdb names TRBD1, which stays unverified in the absence of DNA. CDR3 size: 16 residues. CDR1 SGHRS and CDR2 YFSETQ come from the germline V gene. CDR3 sequence reads: CASDQGSGPNTGELFF.

V is TRBV18 and J is TRBJ2-1; TCRdb lists TRBD2, though no DNA is available to test this call. The CDR3 extends over 15 amino acids. Germline CDR1 is KGHSH and CDR2 is LQKENI. The CDR3 loop is CASSPVGEGAYEQFF.

This rearrangement joins TRBV20-1 to TRBJ2-1; TCRdb's D call, TRBD2, is unchecked because there is no DNA. CDR1 DFQATT and CDR2 SNEGSKA come from the germline V gene (reference sequence). The CDR3 spans 16 residues. CDR3 region: CSASSDLAGGYNEQFF.

The gene calls are TRBV6-5 and TRBJ1-2; absent DNA, TCRdb's TRBD1 call cannot be checked. This CDR3 has 12 amino acids. The germline V gene encodes CDR1 MNHEY and CDR2 SVGAGI. Here the CDR3 reads CASSKQGWGYTF.

The genes are TRBV7-2 and TRBJ2-3; TCRdb gives TRBD2 as the D gene, but with no DNA this cannot be confirmed. The CDR3 has 16 amino acids. CDR1 is SGHTA and CDR2 is FQGNSA in the germline V gene. CDR3: CASSLGGGPSTDTQYF. Together with reference TRBV7-2 and TRBJ2-3, the CDR3 gives the full variable domain: GAGVSQSPSNKVTEKGKDVELRCDPISGHTALYWYRQSLGQGLEFLIYFQGNSAPDKSGLPSDRFSAERTGGSVSTLTIQRTQQEDSAVYLCASSLGGGPSTDTQYFGPGTRLTVL.

V and J are TRBV7-3 and TRBJ2-1; TCRdb outputs TRBD2, but without DNA this stays unchecked. This CDR3 region has 16 residues. Germline assignment: CDR1 SGHTA and CDR2 FQGTGA. CDR3 residues: CASSPAGLAGGSEQFF.

V usage is TRBV30 and J usage is TRBJ1-1. Per germline, CDR1 GTSNPN and CDR2 SVGIG (reference sequence). The CDR3 is 13 residues long. This CDR3 reads CAWSVSGSGEAFF.

The chain uses TRBV20-1 and TRBJ2-7; lacking DNA, the TRBD1 call made by TCRdb goes unchecked. The germline CDR1 and CDR2 sequences are DFQATT and SNEGSKA (reference sequence). CDR3 length: 14 amino acids. The CDR3 loop is CSARDRQGALEQYF.

This chain connects TRBV25-1 to TRBJ2-2. Germline V gives CDR1 MGHDK, CDR2 SYGVNS. The CDR3 is 14 residues long. The chain's CDR3 is CASSSDVLTGELFF.